This paragraph covers one T cell receptor beta chain sequence. Its antigen is not identified. The data were obtained in a study of post-analysis software for immune sequencing data. Across the study: The disease courses spanned relapsing-remitting, secondary progressive and progressive-relapsing forms of multiple sclerosis.

Overall study results and limits: Comparison with controls showed significantly lower normalized Chao1 diversity in multiple sclerosis patients. Strong co-clustering by F measure was seen for same-batch samples. In patients, TRBV5-6, TRBV5-1 and TRBV20-1 belonged to five TRBV segments found more frequently than in controls.

Unique-molecular-identifier-tagged TCR beta cDNA libraries were used. The source material, about 0.95 to 10 million T cells, gave rise to roughly 500,000 cDNA molecules. TCRdb passed the PCR reads through MiXCR, listing each CDR3 protein once. The table records hundreds of thousands of distinct CDR3 sequences, 40% to 50% of them present only once. The junction had 9 bases not matched to a gene; V was cut back by 6 bases and J by 5 bases. In germline, CDR1 is ENHRY, CDR2 SYGVKD. The CDR3 is made up of 14 amino acids. The chain combines TRBV10-3 with TRBJ2-5, with TRBD1 identical over 7 bases. The material sequenced was blood. The sequence was collected from a girl aged 10 to 17 with multiple sclerosis. The DNA of the CDR3 is TGTGCCATCAGGGGGTTTGGGACAGTGGAGACCCAGTACTTC. Translation gives CAIRGFGTVETQYF.